A single sample is the source of the 18 T cell receptor beta chains below, sequenced in a study of blood T cell repertoires in COVID-19. Method: immunoSEQ multiplex PCR; TCRdb's copy keeps in-frame clones and lacks some. The sample includes 60,000 or so clones, approximately 86% of them seen just once. The material sequenced was peripheral blood. The receptors originated from a woman between 65 and 79 years old with active COVID-19.

The genes are TRBV18 and TRBJ1-3, with D possibly TRBD1 on 6 matching bases. The germline V gene encodes CDR1 KGHSH and CDR2 LQKENI. The CDR3 consists of 16 residues. V was shortened by 4 bases and J by 0 bases, with 13 bases between the two germline ends. As DNA, the CDR3 is TGTGCCAGCTCACGGGAATCAGGGGACTCTGGAAACACCATATATTTT. Its translation: CASSRESGDSGNTIYF.

This clone appeared once. V usage is TRBV24-1 and J usage is TRBJ1-5; D is perhaps TRBD1 (5 bases). Germline V gene data show CDR1 as KGHDR and CDR2 as SFDVKD. V dropped 7 bases and J dropped 5 bases, with 11 bases sitting between them. This CDR3 contains 13 residues. Here the CDR3 reads CATRGEGDQPQHF. The CDR3 nucleotides read TGTGCCACCAGGGGGGAGGGAGATCAGCCCCAGCATTTT.

The chain uses TRBV25-1 and TRBJ2-3, with a weak D call TRBD1 (5 bases). With 8 bases removed from V and 3 bases from J, the gap between germline ends came to 6 bases. Germline V gene data show CDR1 as MGHDK and CDR2 as SYGVNS. CDR3 length equals 11 residues. CDR3 in DNA: TGTGCCAGCGGGGCTACAGATACGCAGTATTTT. Protein product: CASGATDTQYF.

This chain joins TRBV25-1 and TRBJ1-4; maybe TRBD1 (6 bases). Trimming shortened V by 7 bases and J by 7 bases, and 16 bases separated the two germline ends. In germline, CDR1 is MGHDK, CDR2 SYGVNS. This CDR3 is 14 amino acids long. The CDR3: CASTSPGVGEKLFF. Written as DNA, the CDR3 is TGTGCCAGCACCTCCCCAGGGGTGGGTGAAAAACTGTTTTTT.

The rearrangement joins TRBV6-6 to TRBJ2-6; weak D call: TRBD1 (5 bases). The CDR3 loop spans 13 amino acids. Trimming took 10 bases from V and 4 from J, leaving 11 bases between them. Germline CDR1 is MNHNY and CDR2 is SVGAGI (reference sequence). CDR3 region: CATSTVGANVLTF. The CDR3 DNA reads TGTGCCACCTCGACAGTCGGGGCCAACGTCCTGACTTTC.

In its sample, this clone was seen once. This chain joins TRBV28 and TRBJ2-7; possible D gene TRBD2, 7 bases. The CDR3 has 15 residues. V shed 8 bases and J shed 0 bases, with 17 bases lying between them. Germline V gene sequence: CDR1 MDHEN, CDR2 SYDVKM. CDR3 loop: CASRGGDKSSYEQYF. Here the CDR3 DNA reads TGTGCCAGCCGGGGAGGGGACAAAAGCTCCTACGAGCAGTACTTC.

This clone was picked up one time. V usage is TRBV16 and J usage is TRBJ2-1; 15 bases match TRBD2. CDR3 size: 18 residues. The J segment lost 9 bases and the V segment lost 4 bases, leaving 13 bases of the junction unmatched. Per the germline V gene, CDR1 is KGHSY and CDR2 is FQNENV. The CDR3 nucleotides read TGTGCCAGCAGCCGAGGAGGAGGGACTAGCGGGAGGCGTCGTGAGCAGTTCTTC. It encodes CASSRGGGTSGRRREQFF.

The table lists this clone with a count of one. The J gene is TRBJ2-7, the V gene TRBV6-2 or TRBV6-3; possible D gene TRBD2, 6 bases. The germline V gene has CDR1 MNHEY and CDR2 SVGEGT. The CDR3 is 17 amino acids. V lost 2 bases, J lost 7 bases, and 24 bases lay in between. The chain's CDR3 is CASSYPLGSGVAVEQYF. Here the CDR3 DNA reads TGTGCCAGCAGTTACCCCTTGGGTTCGGGAGTGGCGGTTGAGCAGTACTTC.

The V call is TRBV2, the J call TRBJ1-1; no firm D call. The CDR3 is 14 amino acids. V lost 6 bases and J 6 bases, leaving 17 bases between the germline ends. Germline loops: CDR1 SNHLY, CDR2 FYNNEI. This CDR3 is CASSPDGVRAEAFF. As DNA, the CDR3 is TGTGCCAGCAGCCCAGACGGGGTGAGGGCTGAAGCTTTCTTT.

This clone was seen only once. The chain uses TRBV18 and TRBJ2-3; 13 nucleotides line up with TRBD2. There are 17 residues in the CDR3. The germline gives CDR1 KGHSH, CDR2 LQKENI. The V segment lost 4 bases and the J segment 0 bases; nucleotides outside the gene matches: 4. The CDR3: CASSRLAGGASTDTQYF. The CDR3 DNA is TGTGCCAGCTCACGACTAGCGGGAGGAGCTAGCACAGATACGCAGTATTTT. Variable domain in full (rest from reference TRBV18 and TRBJ2-3): NAGVMQNPRHLVRRRGQEARLRCSPMKGHSHVYWYRQLPEEGLKFMVYLQKENIIDESGMPKERFSAEFPKEGPSILRIQQVVRGDSAAYFCASSRLAGGASTDTQYFGPGTRLTVL.

This clone was seen just once. The chain uses TRBV5-1 and TRBJ1-2, with D possibly matching TRBD1 (5 bases). Germline CDR1 and CDR2: SGHRS and YFSETQ. This CDR3 region has 14 residues. The ends were cut back, 4 bases at V and 4 bases at J, with 14 bases in the middle. CDR3 residues: CASSPGDQVYGYTF. The CDR3 DNA follows: TGCGCCAGCAGCCCGGGGGATCAGGTCTATGGCTACACCTTC.

J is TRBJ2-5 and V is TRBV19, with 13 bases identical to TRBD2. V was clipped by 4 bases and J by 5 bases; unmatched bases: 4. CDR1 is LNHDA and CDR2 is SQIVND in the germline V gene (reference sequence). This CDR3 contains 15 residues. The CDR3 DNA reads TGTGCCAGTAGTAACGGACTAGCGGGAGATGAGACCCAGTACTTC. Translation: CASSNGLAGDETQYF. The full variable domain, with the rest looked up from reference TRBV19 and TRBJ2-5, is DGGITQSPKYLFRKEGQNVTLSCEQNLNHDAMYWYRQDPGQGLRLIYYSQIVNDFQKGDIAEGYSVSREKKESFPLTVTSAQKNPTAFYLCASSNGLAGDETQYFGPGTRLLVL.

The chain uses TRBV28 and TRBJ2-2, with 8 nucleotides matching TRBD1. From germline, CDR1 is MDHEN and CDR2 SYDVKM. This CDR3 has 13 amino acids. V lost 11 bases, J lost 4 bases, and 6 bases stayed unmatched. CDR3 protein: CAGQGHTTGELFF. In DNA form, the CDR3 reads TGTGCCGGACAGGGTCACACCACCGGGGAGCTGTTTTTT.

This chain joins TRBV2 and TRBJ1-3; D possibly corresponds to TRBD1 (6 bases). V was cut by 2 bases and J by 3 bases, with 11 bases left in between. Germline loops: CDR1 SNHLY, CDR2 FYNNEI. The CDR3 has 15 amino acids. The CDR3 is CASSESRGGGNTIYF. The DNA for the CDR3 is TGTGCCAGCAGTGAAAGCAGGGGCGGTGGAAACACCATATATTTT.

This clone has just one count. The chain is built from TRBV2 and TRBJ1-3; 8 bases agree with TRBD1. The CDR3 contains 15 residues. Germline loops: CDR1 SNHLY, CDR2 FYNNEI. V was clipped by 6 bases and J by 4 bases; unmatched bases: 8. The CDR3 sequence is CASSLRTGYGNTIYF. CDR3 nucleotide sequence: TGTGCCAGCAGCCTTAGGACAGGGTACGGAAACACCATATATTTT.

The chain joins TRBV6-5 to TRBJ2-1; TRBD2 might be the D (7 bases). The germline V and J ends were trimmed by 5 bases and 10 bases, with 21 bases remaining between them. CDR3 length: 15 residues. The germline gives CDR1 MNHEY, CDR2 SVGAGI. This CDR3 reads CASSLPRLGGGEQFF. The CDR3, as DNA: TGTGCCAGCAGTCTCCCGAGGCTGGGAGGGGGGGAGCAGTTCTTC.

V and J are TRBV2 and TRBJ1-5; 9 positions agree with TRBD1. Germline V gene sequence: CDR1 SNHLY, CDR2 FYNNEI. The CDR3 is 15 amino acids. V shed 3 bases, J shed 6 bases, and the junction held 6 bases outside the gene matches. CDR3 protein: CASSDGTGRGQPQHF. DNA for the CDR3: TGTGCCAGCAGTGACGGGACAGGGAGAGGTCAGCCCCAGCATTTT. Combining the CDR3 with reference TRBV2 and TRBJ1-5 gives the whole variable domain EPEVTQTPSHQVTQMGQEVILRCVPISNHLYFYWYRQILGQKVEFLVSFYNNEISEKSEIFDDQFSVERPDGSNFTLKIRSTKLEDSAMYFCASSDGTGRGQPQHFGDGTRLSIL.

The chain employs TRBV2 and TRBJ2-5, with TRBD2 matching 11 bases. The CDR3 has 16 amino acids. V lost 2 bases, J lost 5 bases, and 7 bases stayed unmatched. The germline gives CDR1 SNHLY, CDR2 FYNNEI. The DNA for the CDR3 is TGTGCCAGCAGTGAAACCACTAGCGGGAGTGGGGAGACCCAGTACTTC. Protein: CASSETTSGSGETQYF.